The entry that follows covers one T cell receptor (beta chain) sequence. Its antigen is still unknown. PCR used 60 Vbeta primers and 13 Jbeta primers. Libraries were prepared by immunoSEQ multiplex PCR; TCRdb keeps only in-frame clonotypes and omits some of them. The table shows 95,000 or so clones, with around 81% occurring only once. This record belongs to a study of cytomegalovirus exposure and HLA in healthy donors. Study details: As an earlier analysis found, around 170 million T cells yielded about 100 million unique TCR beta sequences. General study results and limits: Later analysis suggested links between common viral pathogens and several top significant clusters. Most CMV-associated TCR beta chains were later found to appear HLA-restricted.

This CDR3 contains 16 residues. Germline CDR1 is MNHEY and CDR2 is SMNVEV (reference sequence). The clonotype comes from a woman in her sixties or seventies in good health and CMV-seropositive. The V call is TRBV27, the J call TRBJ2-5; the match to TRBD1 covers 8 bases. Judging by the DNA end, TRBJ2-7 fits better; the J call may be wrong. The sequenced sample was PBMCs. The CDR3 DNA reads TGTGCCAGCAGTTCATCTCCCCGGACAGGGAACAACGAGCAGTACTTC. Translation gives CASSSSPRTGNNEQYF.